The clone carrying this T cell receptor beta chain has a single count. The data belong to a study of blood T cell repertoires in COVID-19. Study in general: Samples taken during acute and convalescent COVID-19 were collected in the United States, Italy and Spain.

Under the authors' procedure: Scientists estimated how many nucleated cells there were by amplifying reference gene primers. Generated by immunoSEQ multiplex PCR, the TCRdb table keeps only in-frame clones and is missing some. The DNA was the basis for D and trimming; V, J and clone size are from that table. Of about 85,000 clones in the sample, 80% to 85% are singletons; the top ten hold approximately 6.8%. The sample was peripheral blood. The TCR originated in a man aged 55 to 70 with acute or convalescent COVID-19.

CDR3 in amino acids: CASSPLEGSYGYTF. CDR3 bases: TGTGCCAGCAGCCCATTGGAGGGGAGCTATGGCTACACCTTC. J is TRBJ1-2 and V is TRBV27, with TRBD1 as a possible D gene (5 bases). The CDR3 sequence is 14 residues long. Germline V gives CDR1 MNHEY, CDR2 SMNVEV (reference sequence). V lost 6 bases and J 4 bases, leaving 15 bases between the germline ends.